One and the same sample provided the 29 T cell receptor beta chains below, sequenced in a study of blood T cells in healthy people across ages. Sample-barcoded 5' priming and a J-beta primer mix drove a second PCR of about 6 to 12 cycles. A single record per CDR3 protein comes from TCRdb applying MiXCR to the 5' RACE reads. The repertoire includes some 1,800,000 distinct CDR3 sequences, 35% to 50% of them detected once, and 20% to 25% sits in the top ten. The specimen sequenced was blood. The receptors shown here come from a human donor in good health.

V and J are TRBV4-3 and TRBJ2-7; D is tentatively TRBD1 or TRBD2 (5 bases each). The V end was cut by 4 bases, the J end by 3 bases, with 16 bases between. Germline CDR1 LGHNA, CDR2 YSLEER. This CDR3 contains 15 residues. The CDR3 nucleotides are TGCGCCAGCAGCCCTTTCCGGGACGGTGACTACGAGCAGTACTTC. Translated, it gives CASSPFRDGDYEQYF.

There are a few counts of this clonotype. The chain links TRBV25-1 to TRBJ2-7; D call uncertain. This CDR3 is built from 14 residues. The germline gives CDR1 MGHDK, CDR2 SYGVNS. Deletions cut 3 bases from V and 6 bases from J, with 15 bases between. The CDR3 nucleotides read TGTGCCAGCAGTGATGGGCACCCTCTCCTCGAGCAGTACTTC. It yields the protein CASSDGHPLLEQYF.

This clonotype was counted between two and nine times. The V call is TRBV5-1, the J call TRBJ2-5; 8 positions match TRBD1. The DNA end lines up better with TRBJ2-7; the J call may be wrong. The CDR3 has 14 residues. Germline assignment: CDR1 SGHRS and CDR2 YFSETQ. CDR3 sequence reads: CASSPGDRLYEQYF. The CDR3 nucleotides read TGCGCCAGCAGCCCGGGGGACAGGCTTTACGAGCAGTACTTC.

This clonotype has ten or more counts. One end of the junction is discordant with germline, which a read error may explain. The CDR3 nucleotides are TGTGCCAGCAGTTTAGGAGGGCATCAAGAGACCCAGTACTTC. Its protein is CASSLGGHQETQYF. The rearrangement joins TRBV5-1 to TRBJ2-5, with TRBD2 as a possible D gene (6 bases). The CDR3 is made up of 14 amino acids. Germline loops: CDR1 SGHRS, CDR2 YFSETQ.

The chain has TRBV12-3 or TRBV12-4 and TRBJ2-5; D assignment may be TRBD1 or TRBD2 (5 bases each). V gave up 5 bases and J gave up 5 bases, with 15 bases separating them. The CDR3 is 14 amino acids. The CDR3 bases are TGTGCCAGCAGTCGACCCGGGGCTGTGGAGACCCAGTACTTC. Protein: CASSRPGAVETQYF.

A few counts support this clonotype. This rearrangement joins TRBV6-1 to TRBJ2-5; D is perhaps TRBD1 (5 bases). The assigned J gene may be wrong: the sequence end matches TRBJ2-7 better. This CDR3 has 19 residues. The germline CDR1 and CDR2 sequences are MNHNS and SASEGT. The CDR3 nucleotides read TGTGCCGCATTCTCTCCTTCTCTTCGGATTAGACAGAGAGCCTTCGAGCAGTACTTC. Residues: CAAFSPSLRIRQRAFEQYF.

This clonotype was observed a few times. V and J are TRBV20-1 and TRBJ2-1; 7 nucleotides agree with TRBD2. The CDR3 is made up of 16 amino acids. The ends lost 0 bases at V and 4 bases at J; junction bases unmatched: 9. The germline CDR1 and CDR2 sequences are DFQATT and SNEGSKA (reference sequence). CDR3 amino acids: CSARDLASGHYNEQFF. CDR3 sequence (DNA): TGCAGTGCTAGAGATTTGGCTAGCGGCCATTACAATGAGCAGTTCTTC.

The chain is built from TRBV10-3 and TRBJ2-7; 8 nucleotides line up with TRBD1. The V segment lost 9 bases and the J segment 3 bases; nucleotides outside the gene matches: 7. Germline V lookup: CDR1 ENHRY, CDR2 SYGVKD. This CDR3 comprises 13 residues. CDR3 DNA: TGTGCCATAGGAGACAGGGGCCTCTACGAGCAGTACTTC. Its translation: CAIGDRGLYEQYF.

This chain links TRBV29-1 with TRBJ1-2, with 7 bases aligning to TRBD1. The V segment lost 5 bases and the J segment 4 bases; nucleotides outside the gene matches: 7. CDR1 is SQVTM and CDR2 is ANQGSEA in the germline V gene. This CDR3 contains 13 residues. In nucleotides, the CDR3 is TGCAGCGTTCAGACAGGGACGACCTATGGCTACACCTTC. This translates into CSVQTGTTYGYTF.

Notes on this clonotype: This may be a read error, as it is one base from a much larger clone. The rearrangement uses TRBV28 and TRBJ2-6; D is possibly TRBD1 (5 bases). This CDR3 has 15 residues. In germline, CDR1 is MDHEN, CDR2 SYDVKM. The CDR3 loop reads CASSRGRSGANALTF. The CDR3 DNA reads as TGTGCCAGCAGTCGTGGACGTTCTGGGGCCAACGCCCTGACTTTC.

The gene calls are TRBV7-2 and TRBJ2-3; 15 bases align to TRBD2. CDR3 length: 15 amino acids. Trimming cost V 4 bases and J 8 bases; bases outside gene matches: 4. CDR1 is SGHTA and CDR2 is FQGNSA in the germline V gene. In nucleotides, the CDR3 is TGTGCCAGCAGCTCCGGACTAGCGGGGGGGAGTACGCAGTATTTT. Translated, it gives CASSSGLAGGSTQYF.

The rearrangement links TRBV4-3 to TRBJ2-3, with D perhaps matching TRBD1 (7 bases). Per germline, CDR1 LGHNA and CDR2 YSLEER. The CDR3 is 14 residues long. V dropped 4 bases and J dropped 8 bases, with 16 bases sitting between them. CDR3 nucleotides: TGCGCCAGCAGCCGTAGGAGGGGGCAGGGTACGCAGTATTTT. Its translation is CASSRRRGQGTQYF.

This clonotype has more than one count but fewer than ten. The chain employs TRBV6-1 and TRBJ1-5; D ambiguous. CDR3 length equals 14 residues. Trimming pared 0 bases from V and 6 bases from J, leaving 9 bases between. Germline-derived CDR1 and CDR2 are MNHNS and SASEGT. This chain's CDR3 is CASSEASRAQPQHF. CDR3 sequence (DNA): TGTGCCAGCAGTGAAGCTTCCCGGGCTCAGCCCCAGCATTTT.

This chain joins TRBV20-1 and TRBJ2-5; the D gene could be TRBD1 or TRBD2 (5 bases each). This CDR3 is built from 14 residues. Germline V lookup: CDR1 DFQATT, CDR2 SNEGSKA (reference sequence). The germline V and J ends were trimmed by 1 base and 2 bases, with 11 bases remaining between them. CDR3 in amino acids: CSARGGTGQETQYF. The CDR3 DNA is TGCAGTGCTAGAGGGGGGACCGGACAAGAGACCCAGTACTTC.

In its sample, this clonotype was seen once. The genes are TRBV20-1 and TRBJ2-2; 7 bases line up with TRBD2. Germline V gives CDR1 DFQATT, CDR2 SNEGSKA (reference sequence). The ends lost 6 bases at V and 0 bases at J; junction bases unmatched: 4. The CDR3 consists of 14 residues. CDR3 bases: TGCAGTGCCATAGCGGGCGCGAACACCGGGGAGCTGTTTTTT. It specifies CSAIAGANTGELFF.

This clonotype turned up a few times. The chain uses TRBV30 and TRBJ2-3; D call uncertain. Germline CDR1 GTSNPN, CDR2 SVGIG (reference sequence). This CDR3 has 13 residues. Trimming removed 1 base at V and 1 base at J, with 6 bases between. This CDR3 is CAWSEGRTDTQYF. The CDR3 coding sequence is TGTGCCTGGAGTGAAGGTCGCACAGATACGCAGTATTTT.

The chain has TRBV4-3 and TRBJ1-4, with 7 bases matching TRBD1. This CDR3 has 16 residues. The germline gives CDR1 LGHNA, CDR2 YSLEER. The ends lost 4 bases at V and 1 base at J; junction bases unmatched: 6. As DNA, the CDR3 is TGCGCCAGCAGCCGGTTAACAGGGGTAACTAATGAAAAACTGTTTTTT. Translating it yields CASSRLTGVTNEKLFF.

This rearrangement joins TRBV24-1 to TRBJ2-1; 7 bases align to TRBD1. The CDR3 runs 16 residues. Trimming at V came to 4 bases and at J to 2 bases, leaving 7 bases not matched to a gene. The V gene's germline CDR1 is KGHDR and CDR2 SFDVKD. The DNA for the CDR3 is TGTGCCACCAGTGACCGAGGACAGGTCCCCTACAATGAGCAGTTCTTC. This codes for CATSDRGQVPYNEQFF.

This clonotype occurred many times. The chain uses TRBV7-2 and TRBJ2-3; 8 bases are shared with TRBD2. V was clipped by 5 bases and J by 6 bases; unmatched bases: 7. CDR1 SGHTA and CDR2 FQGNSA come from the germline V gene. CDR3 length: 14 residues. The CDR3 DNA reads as TGTGCCAGCAGCCCCAGCGGGGGAGTGGATACGCAGTATTTT. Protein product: CASSPSGGVDTQYF. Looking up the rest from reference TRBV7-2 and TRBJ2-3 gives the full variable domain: GAGVSQSPSNKVTEKGKDVELRCDPISGHTALYWYRQSLGQGLEFLIYFQGNSAPDKSGLPSDRFSAERTGGSVSTLTIQRTQQEDSAVYLCASSPSGGVDTQYFGPGTRLTVL.

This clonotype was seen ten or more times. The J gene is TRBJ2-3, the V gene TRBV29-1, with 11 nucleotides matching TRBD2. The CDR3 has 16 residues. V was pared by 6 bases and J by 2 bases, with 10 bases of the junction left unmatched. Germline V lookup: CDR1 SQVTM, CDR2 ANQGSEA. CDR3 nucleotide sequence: TGCAGCGTCGCTCTAGCGGGGGGCTTCACCACAGATACGCAGTATTTT. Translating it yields CSVALAGGFTTDTQYF.

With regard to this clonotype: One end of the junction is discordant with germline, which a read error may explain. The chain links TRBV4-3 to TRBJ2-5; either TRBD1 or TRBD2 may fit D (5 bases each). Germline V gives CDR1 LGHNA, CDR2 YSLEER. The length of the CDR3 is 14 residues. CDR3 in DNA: TGCGCCAGCAGCCAAGATTTGGGTGACGGGACCCTGTACTTC. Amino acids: CASSQDLGDGTLYF.

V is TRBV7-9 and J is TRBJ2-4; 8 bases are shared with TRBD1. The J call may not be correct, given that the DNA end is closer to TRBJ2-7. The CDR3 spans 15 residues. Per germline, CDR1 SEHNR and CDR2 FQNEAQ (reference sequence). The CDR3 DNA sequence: TGTGCCAGCAGCTCCTTGAACAGGGGGATTGCCGAGCAGTACTTC. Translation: CASSSLNRGIAEQYF.

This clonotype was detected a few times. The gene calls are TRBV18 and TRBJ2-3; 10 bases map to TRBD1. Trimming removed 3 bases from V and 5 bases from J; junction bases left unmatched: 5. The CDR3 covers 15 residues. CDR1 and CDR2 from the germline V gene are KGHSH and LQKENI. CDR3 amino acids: CASSPGQGYIDTQYF. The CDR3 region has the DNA TGTGCCAGCTCACCGGGACAGGGGTACATAGATACGCAGTATTTT.

The CDR3 reads CASTGGAYNSPLHF. CDR3 coding DNA: TGTGCCAGCACCGGGGGGGCCTATAATTCACCCCTCCACTTT. The rearrangement uses TRBV9 and TRBJ1-6; possibly TRBD1 for D (5 bases). V was trimmed by 6 bases and J by 2 bases, leaving 9 bases between them. The germline gives CDR1 SGDLS, CDR2 YYNGEE. CDR3 length equals 14 residues.

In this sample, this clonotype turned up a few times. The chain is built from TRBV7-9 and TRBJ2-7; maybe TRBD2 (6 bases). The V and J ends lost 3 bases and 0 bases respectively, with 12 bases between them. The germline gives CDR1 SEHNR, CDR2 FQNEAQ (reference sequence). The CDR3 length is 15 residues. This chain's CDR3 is CASSFRDFGSYEQYF. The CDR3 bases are TGTGCCAGCAGCTTCCGGGACTTCGGCTCCTACGAGCAGTACTTC.

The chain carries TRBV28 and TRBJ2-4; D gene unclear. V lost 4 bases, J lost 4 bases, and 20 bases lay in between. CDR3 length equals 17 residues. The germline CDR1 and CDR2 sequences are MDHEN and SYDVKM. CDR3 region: CASSSPWKAPEKNIQYF. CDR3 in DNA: TGTGCCAGCAGTTCTCCCTGGAAAGCCCCGGAAAAAAACATTCAGTACTTC. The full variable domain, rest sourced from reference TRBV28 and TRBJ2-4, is DVKVTQSSRYLVKRTGEKVFLECVQDMDHENMFWYRQDPGLGLRLIYFSYDVKMKEKGDIPEGYSVSREKKERFSLILESASTNQTSMYLCASSSPWKAPEKNIQYFGAGTRLSVL.

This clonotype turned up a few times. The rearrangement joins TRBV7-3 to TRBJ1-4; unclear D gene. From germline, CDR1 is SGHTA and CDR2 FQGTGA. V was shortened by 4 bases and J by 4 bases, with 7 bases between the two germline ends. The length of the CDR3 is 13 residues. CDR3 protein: CASSSRINEKLFF. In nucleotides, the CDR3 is TGTGCCAGCAGCTCCAGGATTAATGAAAAACTGTTTTTT. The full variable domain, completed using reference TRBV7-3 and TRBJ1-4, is GAGVSQTPSNKVTEKGKYVELRCDPISGHTALYWYRQSLGQGPEFLIYFQGTGAADDSGLPNDRFFAVRPEGSVSTLKIQRTERGDSAVYLCASSSRINEKLFFGSGTQLSVL.

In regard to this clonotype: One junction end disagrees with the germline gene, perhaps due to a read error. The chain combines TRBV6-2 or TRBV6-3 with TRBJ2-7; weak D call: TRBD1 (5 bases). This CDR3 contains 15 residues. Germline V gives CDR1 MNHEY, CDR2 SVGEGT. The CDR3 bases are TGCGCCAGCAGTTCCGGACACCATAAGTCCTACGAGCAGTACTTC. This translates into CASSSGHHKSYEQYF.

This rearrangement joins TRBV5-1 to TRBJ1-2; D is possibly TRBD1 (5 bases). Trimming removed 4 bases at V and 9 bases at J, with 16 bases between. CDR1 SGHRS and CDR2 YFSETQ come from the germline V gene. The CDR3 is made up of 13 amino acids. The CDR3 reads CASSPGYGQSYTF. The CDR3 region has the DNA TGCGCCAGCAGCCCAGGATATGGACAAAGCTACACCTTC.